Listed below are T cell receptor beta chains from one sample, sequenced in a study of monozygotic twins with inflammatory bowel disease. TCRdb reanalyzed the 5' RACE reads, giving one entry per CDR3 protein sequence and no DNA. Listed are fewer than 550,000 distinct CDR3 sequences; more than 2% falls within the top ten. Sequencing was done on a sample of blood. These receptors were taken from a human donor with ulcerative colitis or Crohn's disease, or a healthy co-twin of an affected twin (not recorded which). Both conserved end residues are part of each CDR3. The order of the fields is J gene, CDR3 length, V gene, CDR3 protein.

>TRBJ2-3|14|TRBV28
CASSLWGAEDTQYF
>TRBJ2-1|12|TRBV29-1
CSVDIADNEQFF
>TRBJ1-4|13|TRBV30
CAWSFQGREKLFF
>TRBJ2-7|17|TRBV12-3/TRBV12-4
CASSSGTLVSSSYEQYF
>TRBJ2-1|16|TRBV5-5
CASSFLRTSGPGEQFF
>TRBJ1-5|14|TRBV7-9
CASSLTGEYQPQHF
>TRBJ1-1|14|TRBV28
CASNLQGTNTEAFF
>TRBJ2-5|13|TRBV9
CASSGTGMETQYF
>TRBJ2-7|13|TRBV6-2/TRBV6-3
CASRDLNVNEQYF
>TRBJ2-1|12|TRBV28
CASSTGGNEQFF
>TRBJ2-7|12|TRBV28
CASSLVSYEQYF
>TRBJ2-3|14|TRBV7-2
CASSLRALGDTQYF